These 31 T cell receptor beta chains share one sample of origin, sequenced in a study of blood T cells in healthy people across ages (dated by TCRdb to the mid-2010s). Libraries came from 5' RACE. The sequencing machine was an Illumina HiSeq 2500. A second PCR of about 6 to 12 cycles was run with a J-beta primer mix and a sample-barcoded 5' primer. In TCRdb, the public reads were trimmed at Q25 with fastp and aligned with MiXCR, with productive beta chains retained. Merged by CDR3 protein, the rows form single entries marked with the most common genes and DNA. This sample lists 1.5 million to 2 million distinct CDR3 sequences; 34% were detected once. The biggest ten clones account for over 9% of the sample. The sequencing sample was made of blood. Source of these receptors: a woman aged 25 to 45 in good health.

The table lists this clonotype with many counts. J is TRBJ2-7 and V is TRBV11-2, with 7 bases fitting TRBD2. The CDR3 runs to 14 residues. J lost 4 bases, V lost 1 base, and 4 bases had no gene match. Germline-derived CDR1 and CDR2 are SGHAT and FQNNGV. The CDR3 loop is CASSLGGGGYEQYF. In DNA, the CDR3 is TGTGCCAGCAGCTTAGGCGGGGGTGGATACGAGCAGTACTTC.

The CDR3 loop reads CASSMGAGLSYEQYF. The CDR3 nucleotides read TGTGCCAGCAGCATGGGGGCAGGGCTTTCTTACGAGCAGTACTTC. The rearrangement links TRBV11-2 to TRBJ2-7; D may be TRBD1 (6 bases). The CDR3 extends over 15 amino acids. V was trimmed by 5 bases and J by 4 bases, leaving 18 bases between them. Germline CDR1 and CDR2: SGHAT and FQNNGV.

This clonotype was observed a handful of times. The rearrangement links TRBV3-1 to TRBJ2-3; 9 bases fit TRBD2. Germline V gene lookup returns CDR1 LGHDT and CDR2 YNNKEL (reference sequence). The CDR3 is 15 residues long. The trim removed 4 bases at V and 6 bases at J, leaving 8 bases unmatched. The CDR3 DNA sequence: TGTGCCAGCAGCCCCGGTGTAGCGGGAGAGGATACGCAGTATTTT. Translation: CASSPGVAGEDTQYF.

This clonotype was seen a single time. Relative to the germline gene, one junction end is altered; a read error may explain this. V is TRBV10-3 and J is TRBJ2-5; D is undetermined. The V gene's germline CDR1 is ENHRY and CDR2 SYGVKD. CDR3 length equals 12 residues. Here the CDR3 DNA reads TGTACCATCAGTGAAGCGAGGGAGACCCAGTACTTC. Its protein product is CTISEARETQYF.

The table lists this clonotype with a few counts. The chain carries TRBV5-1 and TRBJ2-5; D gene ambiguous. CDR3 length: 16 residues. Trimming stripped 0 bases from V and 2 bases from J, with 14 bases between. Germline values: CDR1 SGHRS, CDR2 YFSETQ. Written as DNA, the CDR3 is TGCGCCAGCAGCTTGGGGGTCCGGCCAGAACAAGAGACCCAGTACTTC. This gives the protein CASSLGVRPEQETQYF. The full variable domain, its missing parts supplied by reference TRBV5-1 and TRBJ2-5, is KAGVTQTPRYLIKTRGQQVTLSCSPISGHRSVSWYQQTPGQGLQFLFEYFSETQRNKGNFPGRFSGRQFSNSRSEMNVSTLELGDSALYLCASSLGVRPEQETQYFGPGTRLLVL.

This clonotype was detected many times. V is TRBV18 and J is TRBJ2-6; no reliable D call. The V and J ends lost 0 bases and 0 bases respectively, with 6 bases between them. The CDR3 has 16 residues. The germline gives CDR1 KGHSH, CDR2 LQKENI. Written as DNA, the CDR3 is TGTGCCAGCTCACCACCAGCACACTCTGGGGCCAACGTCCTGACTTTC. Amino acids: CASSPPAHSGANVLTF.

Comments on this clonotype: A much larger clone differs by one base, so this may be a read error. The rearrangement uses TRBV25-1 and TRBJ2-5; 12 bases are shared with TRBD2. In germline, CDR1 is MGHDK, CDR2 SYGVNS. Losses at the gene ends were 4 bases for V and 4 bases for J; bases not matched to a gene: 7. There are 16 residues in the CDR3. This chain's CDR3 is CASSGWTSGNLETQYF. CDR3 coding DNA: TGTGCCAGCAGTGGGTGGACTAGCGGGAACCTAGAGACCCAGTACTTC.

The chain recombines TRBV29-1 with TRBJ1-2; 8 positions agree with TRBD1. The CDR3 has 13 residues. Germline V CDR1 and CDR2: SQVTM, ANQGSEA. The V and J ends lost 3 bases and 4 bases, in that order; junction bases with no gene match: 4. The CDR3 nucleotides read TGCAGCGTTGAGGACAGGGAGCCCTATGGCTACACCTTC. Translated: CSVEDREPYGYTF.

Only a few counts were recorded for this clonotype. The chain carries TRBV10-3 and TRBJ2-2, with no clear D. The CDR3 is 14 residues long. CDR1 is ENHRY, CDR2 SYGVKD, per germline. The V end was cut by 3 bases, the J end by 2 bases, with 7 bases between. The CDR3 nucleotides read TGTGCCATCAGTGAAAGGGAAAACACCGGGGAGCTGTTTTTT. Residues: CAISERENTGELFF.

The chain uses TRBV6-1 and TRBJ2-7; the match to TRBD2 covers 8 bases. V shed 3 bases and J 6 bases; nucleotides not matched to a gene: 7. This CDR3 has 14 amino acids. Germline CDR1 MNHNS, CDR2 SASEGT. CDR3 protein: CASSEGRGGCEQYF. In DNA form, the CDR3 reads TGTGCCAGCAGTGAGGGACGGGGGGGCTGCGAGCAGTACTTC.

For this clonotype: This could be a read error, since a much larger clone is one nucleotide away. The chain has TRBV4-1 and TRBJ2-7; D gene unclear. Germline CDR1 is MGHRA and CDR2 is YSYEKL. The CDR3 consists of 15 residues. CDR3 sequence: CASSQDLGSSYERYF. In DNA form, the CDR3 reads TGCGCCAGCAGCCAAGATTTGGGCAGTTCCTACGAGCGGTACTTC.

For the CDR3, the DNA is TGCAGTGCTAGAGTAGCGGGAGTCTCTGAGCAGTTCTTC. Its translation: CSARVAGVSEQFF. The chain joins TRBV20-1 to TRBJ2-1; 9 bases fit TRBD2. The CDR3 runs to 13 residues. After removal of 1 base from V and 9 bases from J, the junction contained 4 bases not matched to a gene. Germline V gene lookup returns CDR1 DFQATT and CDR2 SNEGSKA (reference sequence).

V and J are TRBV10-3 and TRBJ2-1; D gene ambiguous. V lost 7 bases to trimming and J lost 10 bases, with 11 bases between them. The CDR3 consists of 11 residues. Germline CDR1 reads ENHRY; CDR2 reads SYGVKD. This CDR3 reads CAINVFGEQFF. The CDR3 DNA sequence: TGTGCCATCAATGTGTTTGGCGAGCAGTTCTTC.

The DNA for the CDR3 is TGTGCCAGCAGCCCCCGGGAGGGTCGTAATGAGCAGTTCTTC. Amino acid sequence: CASSPREGRNEQFF. The gene calls are TRBV3-1 and TRBJ2-1; 8 bases align to TRBD2. There are 14 residues in the CDR3. J gave up 7 bases and V 4 bases, and 6 bases lay outside the gene matches. Looked up from germline, CDR1 is LGHDT and CDR2 is YNNKEL (reference sequence).

The rearrangement joins TRBV29-1 to TRBJ1-1; weak D call: TRBD1 (6 bases). The CDR3 is 10 residues long. Germline V gene lookup returns CDR1 SQVTM and CDR2 ANQGSEA. V dropped 5 bases and J dropped 11 bases, with 12 bases sitting between them. The CDR3 sequence: CSVSDRPAFF. DNA for the CDR3: TGCAGCGTTAGTGACAGGCCGGCTTTCTTT.

This clonotype was counted ten times or more. The chain carries TRBV6-2 or TRBV6-3 and TRBJ2-7, with D possibly being TRBD2 (6 bases). The germline V and J ends were trimmed by 10 bases and 3 bases, with 13 bases remaining between them. Germline V gene sequence: CDR1 MNHEY, CDR2 SVGEGT. CDR3 length: 12 amino acids. As DNA, the CDR3 is TGTGCCACCTGGAGGGTCGGCTACGAGCAGTACTTC. Protein: CATWRVGYEQYF.

The chain is built from TRBV6-1 and TRBJ2-1, with 10 bases identical to TRBD2. The V gene's germline CDR1 is MNHNS and CDR2 SASEGT. The CDR3 is 15 amino acids. Losses at the gene ends were 4 bases for V and 8 bases for J; bases not matched to a gene: 8. CDR3: CASSGRSGGSHEQFF. CDR3 coding DNA: TGTGCCAGCAGTGGTCGTAGCGGGGGGAGCCATGAGCAGTTCTTC.

The sample holds a few counts of this clonotype. The chain carries TRBV20-1 and TRBJ2-7; TRBD2 matches 8 bases. The CDR3 has 14 residues. Germline CDR1 DFQATT, CDR2 SNEGSKA (reference sequence). V was pared by 0 bases and J by 6 bases, with 7 bases of the junction left unmatched. The CDR3 spells CSARDLGLASEQYF. CDR3 sequence (DNA): TGCAGTGCTAGAGATCTAGGACTAGCAAGCGAGCAGTACTTC.

This clonotype occurred many times. The chain has TRBV29-1 and TRBJ2-7; 8 nucleotides line up with TRBD1. The ends lost 1 base at V and 3 bases at J; junction bases unmatched: 11. This CDR3 is 16 amino acids long. CDR1 is SQVTM and CDR2 is ANQGSEA in the germline V gene. CDR3 in amino acids: CSVEAPGGQGLYEQYF. The CDR3 region has the DNA TGCAGCGTTGAAGCCCCCGGAGGACAGGGCCTCTACGAGCAGTACTTC.

This clonotype showed up just a few times. This chain joins TRBV10-2 and TRBJ2-3; possibly TRBD1 for D (6 bases). Per germline, CDR1 WSHSY and CDR2 SAAADI. This CDR3 contains 17 residues. The V end lost 1 base, the J end lost 0 bases, and 14 bases lay between the germline ends. CDR3 region: CASSEWGRRVSTDTQYF. The CDR3 DNA is TGCGCCAGCAGTGAGTGGGGGCGGCGGGTTAGCACAGATACGCAGTATTTT.

As regards this clonotype: The DNA is omitted, as the CDR3 cannot be located on it reliably, and the CDR3 follows TCRdb's listing. CDR3 amino acids: CASSWGSGANVPTF. The J gene is TRBJ2-6, the V gene TRBV27. Ends included, the CDR3 has 14 residues. Germline V gene data show CDR1 as MNHEY and CDR2 as SMNVEV (reference sequence).

The V gene is TRBV6-6, the J gene TRBJ2-6, with D unclear. From germline, CDR1 is MNHNY and CDR2 SVGAGI (reference sequence). V was pared by 4 bases and J by 2 bases, with 9 bases between. The CDR3 covers 15 residues. The CDR3 sequence: CASSSLSAGANVLTF. CDR3 nucleotide sequence: TGTGCCAGCAGTTCCCTCTCGGCTGGGGCCAACGTCCTGACTTTC.

The sample holds many counts of this clonotype. The chain couples TRBV20-1 to TRBJ1-2; D ambiguous. This CDR3 has 13 amino acids. Germline CDR1 DFQATT, CDR2 SNEGSKA (reference sequence). Trimming stripped 5 bases from V and 2 bases from J, with 12 bases between. CDR3 loop: CSAYSQVNYGYTF. The CDR3, as DNA: TGCAGTGCTTACAGCCAGGTGAACTATGGCTACACCTTC.

V is TRBV4-2 and J is TRBJ2-5; weak D call: TRBD2 (7 bases). The CDR3 has 20 residues. The germline V and J ends were trimmed by 0 bases and 5 bases, with 28 bases remaining between them. The germline gives CDR1 LGHNA, CDR2 YNFKEQ. The CDR3 protein is CASSQDIIGGGLGGQETQYF. The CDR3 DNA sequence: TGTGCCAGCAGCCAAGACATCATAGGGGGGGGGCTAGGAGGGCAGGAGACCCAGTACTTC.

The genes are TRBV29-1 and TRBJ1-2; D unclear. Germline lookup yields CDR1 SQVTM and CDR2 ANQGSEA. Trimming shortened V by 3 bases and J by 4 bases, and 9 bases separated the two germline ends. CDR3 size: 12 residues. The CDR3 sequence is CSVDTACYGYTF. CDR3 nucleotide sequence: TGCAGCGTTGACACGGCCTGCTATGGCTACACCTTC.

Concerning this clonotype itself: Given a much more abundant clone one base away, this may be a read error. The J gene is TRBJ1-1, the V gene TRBV29-1; TRBD1 aligns across 7 bases. The germline V gene has CDR1 SQVTM and CDR2 ANQGSEA. The CDR3 totals 12 residues. CDR3 region: CSVARGNAEAFF. CDR3 in DNA: TGCAGCGTTGCCAGGGGGAACGCTGAAGCTTTCTTT.

The J gene is TRBJ2-7, the V gene TRBV12-3 or TRBV12-4, with 8 bases identical to TRBD2. This CDR3 has 16 amino acids. V lost 7 bases and J lost 1; bases outside the gene matches: 12. The chain's CDR3 is CASTGTGGGPSYEQYF. The CDR3 nucleotides read TGTGCCAGCACCGGGACTGGCGGGGGGCCTTCCTACGAGCAGTACTTC.

This chain connects TRBV3-1 to TRBJ1-5; TRBD1 is a possible D gene (5 bases). The germline gives CDR1 LGHDT, CDR2 YNNKEL (reference sequence). CDR3 length: 15 residues. V was clipped by 4 bases and J by 6 bases, with 16 bases between them. This chain's CDR3 is CASSRDLRGGQPQHF. CDR3 sequence (DNA): TGTGCCAGCAGCCGGGACTTGAGGGGAGGTCAGCCCCAGCATTTT.

This clonotype has more than one count but fewer than ten. The gene calls are TRBV7-9 and TRBJ2-1, with 10 bases identical to TRBD1. V lost 4 bases, J lost 7 bases, and 10 bases stayed unmatched. This CDR3 contains 16 residues. Germline CDR1 reads SEHNR; CDR2 reads FQNEAQ (reference sequence). DNA of the CDR3: TGTGCCAGCAGCTCTGATCCGGGACAGGGGAAGAATGAGCAGTTCTTC. The encoded protein is CASSSDPGQGKNEQFF.

This clonotype was counted only a few times. Germline and junction disagree at one end, which may indicate a read error. This rearrangement joins TRBV18 to TRBJ1-1; possibly TRBD1 for D (6 bases). The CDR3 runs 13 residues. Germline CDR1 and CDR2: KGHSH and LQKENI. The CDR3 bases are TGTGCCAACTCACCGCGGGGGGCCACTGAAGCTTTCTTT. It yields the protein CANSPRGATEAFF. Full variable domain (rest looked up from reference TRBV18 and TRBJ1-1): NAGVMQNPRHLVRRRGQEARLRCSPMKGHSHVYWYRQLPEEGLKFMVYLQKENIIDESGMPKERFSAEFPKEGPSILRIQQVVRGDSAAYFCANSPRGATEAFFGQGTRLTVV.

This clonotype was seen more than once but under ten times. The chain recombines TRBV5-6 with TRBJ2-1; 7 positions match TRBD2. CDR3 length equals 15 residues. Germline V gene lookup returns CDR1 SGHDT and CDR2 YYEEEE. V lost 3 bases to trimming and J lost 6 bases; unmatched junction nucleotides: 9. The CDR3 reads CASSSSETSSNEQFF. The CDR3 nucleotides are TGTGCCAGCAGCTCCTCCGAGACTAGCAGCAATGAGCAGTTCTTC. The entire variable domain, with the rest obtained from reference TRBV5-6 and TRBJ2-1, is as follows: DAGVTQSPTHLIKTRGQQVTLRCSPKSGHDTVSWYQQALGQGPQFIFQYYEEEERQRGNFPDRFSGHQFPNYSSELNVNALLLGDSALYLCASSSSETSSNEQFFGPGTRLTVL.